What follows is one T cell receptor beta chain and its context. Its cognate antigen is unknown. The data derive from a study of cytomegalovirus exposure and HLA in healthy donors. Study-wide findings and caveats: Across donors, presence/absence analyses took sequencing depth to be roughly uniform.

The CDR3 has 15 amino acids. V shed 3 bases and J shed 0 bases, with 13 bases lying between them. Germline V gives CDR1 SGHDT, CDR2 YYEEEE. Unrecorded immune exposure was likely among donors, who were nominally healthy when sampled. In the PCR, 60 Vbeta and 13 Jbeta primers were used. TCRdb keeps only in-frame clones here, not all; method: immunoSEQ multiplex PCR. Seen here are approximately 150,000 clones, 60% to 80% observed once, and the top ten hold about 1.7%. The sequence derives from a young woman in good health and CMV-seronegative. Sequencing used PBMCs. The chain carries TRBV5-6 and TRBJ2-7; maybe TRBD1 (6 bases). CDR3 coding DNA: TGTGCCAGCAGCTCCTGGGGGACACACTCCTACGAGCAGTACTTC. It specifies CASSSWGTHSYEQYF.